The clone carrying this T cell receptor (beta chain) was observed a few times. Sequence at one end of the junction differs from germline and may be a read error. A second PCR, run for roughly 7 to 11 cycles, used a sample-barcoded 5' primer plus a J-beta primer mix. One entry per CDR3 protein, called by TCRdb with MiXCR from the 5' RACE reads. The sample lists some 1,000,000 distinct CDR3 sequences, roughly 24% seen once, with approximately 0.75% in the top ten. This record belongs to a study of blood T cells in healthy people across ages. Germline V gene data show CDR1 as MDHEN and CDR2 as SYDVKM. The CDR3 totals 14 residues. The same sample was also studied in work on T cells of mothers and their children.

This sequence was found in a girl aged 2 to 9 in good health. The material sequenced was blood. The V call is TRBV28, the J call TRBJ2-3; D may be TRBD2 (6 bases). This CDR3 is CASSRRGTTDTRYF. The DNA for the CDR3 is TGTGCCAGCAGTCGGCGGGGTACTACAGATACGCGGTATTTT.